The table lists the clone carrying this T cell receptor beta chain with many counts. MiXCR, applied by TCRdb to the PCR reads, yields one record per CDR3 protein. The sample yields 100,000 or so distinct CDR3 sequences, about 21% seen once. The source of the sample is a study of molecular identifiers for immune sequencing clone quantification. The V and J ends lost 3 bases and 1 base, in that order; junction bases with no gene match: 4. The CDR3 totals 15 residues. Germline CDR1 and CDR2: MGHRA and YSYEKL. The J gene is TRBJ2-5, the V gene TRBV4-1; 8 nucleotides match TRBD1. Sequencing was performed on naive CD8+ T cells from blood, with Jurkat cell RNA spiked in. Subset defined: FACS-sorted CD8+CD4-CCR7+CD45RA+ naive T cells. This sequence was found in a human donor in good health. Some libraries in this study had Jurkat cell RNA spiked in. For the CDR3, the DNA is TGCGCCAGCAGCCACGCACAGGGGGGCCAAGAGACCCAGTACTTC. The encoded protein is CASSHAQGGQETQYF.